The T cell receptor beta chain described here comes from a study of T cells in Graves' hyperthyroidism and ophthalmopathy. Study details: Blood from the periphery was taken at initial diagnosis, before any treatment.

CDR3 length: 16 amino acids. V gave up 6 bases and J gave up 2 bases; unmatched junction bases: 13. CDR1 and CDR2 from the germline V gene are MNHNS and SASEGT. Amplification targeted TCR beta CDR3 regions from RNA transcripts. First-round RT-PCR targeting the TCR CDR3 was performed with the HTBI primer set. Using its own MiXCR run on the multiplex PCR reads, TCRdb lists one record per CDR3 protein. Here the sample spans 200,000 or so distinct CDR3 sequences, about a sixth being singletons. This clonotype came up many times. This chain links TRBV6-1 with TRBJ2-7, with 7 bases fitting TRBD2. This TCR derives from a woman aged 45-65 years with Graves' hyperthyroidism. The sample comprised blood. In DNA form, the CDR3 reads TGTGCCAGCAGCTCCGCCCCAGCGGGGCCGCCCTACGAGCAGTACTTC. This codes for CASSSAPAGPPYEQYF.